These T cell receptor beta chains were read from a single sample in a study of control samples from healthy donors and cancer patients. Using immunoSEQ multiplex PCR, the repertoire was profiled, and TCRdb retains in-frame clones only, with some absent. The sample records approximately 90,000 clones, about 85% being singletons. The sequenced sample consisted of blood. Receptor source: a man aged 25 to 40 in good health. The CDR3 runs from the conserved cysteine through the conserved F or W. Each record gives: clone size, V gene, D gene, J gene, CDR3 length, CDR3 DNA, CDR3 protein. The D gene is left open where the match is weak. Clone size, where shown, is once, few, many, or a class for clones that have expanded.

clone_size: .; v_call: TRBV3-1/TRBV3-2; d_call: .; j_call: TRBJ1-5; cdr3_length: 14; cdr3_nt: TGTGCCAGCAGCCAAATGCAGGGCGGTCAGCCCCAGCATTTT; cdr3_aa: CASSQMQGGQPQHF
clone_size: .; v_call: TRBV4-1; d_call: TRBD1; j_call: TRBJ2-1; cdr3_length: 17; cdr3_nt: TGCGCCAGCAGCCTAAGCGCCGGGACAGGGTCCGACAATGAGCAGTTCTTC; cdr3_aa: CASSLSAGTGSDNEQFF
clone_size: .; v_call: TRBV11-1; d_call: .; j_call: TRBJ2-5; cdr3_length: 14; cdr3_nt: TGTGCCAGCAGCCACAGGGCTTCGGGGGAGACCCAGTACTTC; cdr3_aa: CASSHRASGETQYF
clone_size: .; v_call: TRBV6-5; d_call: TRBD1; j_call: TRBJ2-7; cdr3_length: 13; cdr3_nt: TGTGCCAGCAGAGGGACAGGGCCCCACGAGCAGTACTTC; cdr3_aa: CASRGTGPHEQYF
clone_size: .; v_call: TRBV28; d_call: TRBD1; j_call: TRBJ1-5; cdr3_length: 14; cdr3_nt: TGTGCCAGCAGTTTACCGGGACAGTTTCAGCCCCAGCATTTT; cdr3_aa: CASSLPGQFQPQHF
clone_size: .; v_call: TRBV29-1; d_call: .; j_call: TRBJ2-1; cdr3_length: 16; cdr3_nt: TGCAGCGTCCGGCCCTGGGGGGCCGGCTCCTACAATGAGCAGTTCTTC; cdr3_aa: CSVRPWGAGSYNEQFF
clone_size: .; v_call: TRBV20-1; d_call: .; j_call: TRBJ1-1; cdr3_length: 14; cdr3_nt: TGCAGTGCTAGTATTCTACAGGGGAACACTGAAGCTTTCTTT; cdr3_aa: CSASILQGNTEAFF
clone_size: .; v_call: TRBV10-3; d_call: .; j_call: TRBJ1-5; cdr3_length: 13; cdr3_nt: TGTGCCATCAGTGAATCAGTTAATCAGCCCCAGCATTTT; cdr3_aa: CAISESVNQPQHF
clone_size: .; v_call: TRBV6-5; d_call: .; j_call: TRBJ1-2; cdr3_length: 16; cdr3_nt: TGTGCCAGCAGTTACTCGAGAGGAGCTTTCAACTATGGCTACACCTTC; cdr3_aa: CASSYSRGAFNYGYTF
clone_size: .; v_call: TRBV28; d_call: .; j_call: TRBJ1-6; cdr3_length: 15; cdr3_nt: TGTGCCAGCAGTTTCACAGGATTACAGAATTCACCCCTCCACTTT; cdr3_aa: CASSFTGLQNSPLHF
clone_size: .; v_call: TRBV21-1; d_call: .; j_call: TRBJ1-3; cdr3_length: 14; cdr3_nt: TGTGCCAGCACCCACGCCTCCTCTGGAAACACCATATATTTT; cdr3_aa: CASTHASSGNTIYF
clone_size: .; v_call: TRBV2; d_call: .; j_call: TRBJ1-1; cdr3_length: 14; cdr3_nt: TGTGCCAGCAGTGGAGAGCAACTAAACACTGAAGCTTTCTTT; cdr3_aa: CASSGEQLNTEAFF
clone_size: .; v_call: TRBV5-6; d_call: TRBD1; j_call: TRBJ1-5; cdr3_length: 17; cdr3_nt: TGTGCCAGCAGCTTGCGGACAGGGGGCTTGAGCAATCAGCCCCAGCATTTT; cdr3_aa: CASSLRTGGLSNQPQHF
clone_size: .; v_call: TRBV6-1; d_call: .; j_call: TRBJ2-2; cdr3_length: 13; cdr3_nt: TGTGCCAGCAGTGAACCGGGACCCGGGGAGCTGTTTTTT; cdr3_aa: CASSEPGPGELFF
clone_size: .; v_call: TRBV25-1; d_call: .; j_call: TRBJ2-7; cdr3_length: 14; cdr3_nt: TGTGCCAGCAGTGGGGGTCTGAGAAAAAGCGAGCAGTACTTC; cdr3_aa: CASSGGLRKSEQYF
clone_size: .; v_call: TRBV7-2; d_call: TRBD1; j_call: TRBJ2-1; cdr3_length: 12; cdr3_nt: TGTGCCAGCAGCTTGGGACAGGGTAAGCAGTTCTTC; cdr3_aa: CASSLGQGKQFF
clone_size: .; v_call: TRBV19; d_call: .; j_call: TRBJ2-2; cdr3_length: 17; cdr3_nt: TGTGCCAGTAGTATTCCCAGGATCGGACGATTCACCGGGGAGCTGTTTTTT; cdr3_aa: CASSIPRIGRFTGELFF
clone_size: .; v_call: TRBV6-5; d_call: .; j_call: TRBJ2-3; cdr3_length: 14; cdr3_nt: TGTGCCAGCAGTTGGACGGATTCCACAGATACGCAGTATTTT; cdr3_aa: CASSWTDSTDTQYF
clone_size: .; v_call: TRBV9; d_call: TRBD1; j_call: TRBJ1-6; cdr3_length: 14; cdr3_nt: TGTGCCAGCAGCCCGACAGGGGGGGATTCACCCCTCCACTTT; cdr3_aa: CASSPTGGDSPLHF
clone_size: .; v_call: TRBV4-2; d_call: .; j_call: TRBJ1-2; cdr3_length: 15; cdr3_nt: TGTGCCAGCAGCCAAGGAAAGGGAATGAACTATGGCTACACCTTC; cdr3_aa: CASSQGKGMNYGYTF
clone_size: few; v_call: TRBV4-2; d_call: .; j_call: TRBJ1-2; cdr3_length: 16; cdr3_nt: TGTGCCAGCAGCCAAGATCATGGCCTGAGCTCATATGGCTACACCTTC; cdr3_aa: CASSQDHGLSSYGYTF
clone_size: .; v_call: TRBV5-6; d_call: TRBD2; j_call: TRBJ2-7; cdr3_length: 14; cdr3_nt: TGTGCCAGCAGATACTGGACTAGCGGCTACGAGCAGTACTTC; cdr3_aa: CASRYWTSGYEQYF
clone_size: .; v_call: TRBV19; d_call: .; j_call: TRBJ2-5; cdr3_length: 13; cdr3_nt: TGTGCCAGTAGTATTCAAGAGCAAGAGACCCAGTACTTC; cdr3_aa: CASSIQEQETQYF
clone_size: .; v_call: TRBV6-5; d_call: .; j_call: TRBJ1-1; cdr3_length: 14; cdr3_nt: TGTGCCAGCACGTCCGCAGGGGAGGGCACTGAAGCTTTCTTT; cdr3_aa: CASTSAGEGTEAFF
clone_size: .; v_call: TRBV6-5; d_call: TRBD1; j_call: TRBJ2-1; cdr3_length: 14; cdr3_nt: TGTGCCAGCAGCGGACAGGGCTCCTACAATGAGCAGTTCTTC; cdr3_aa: CASSGQGSYNEQFF
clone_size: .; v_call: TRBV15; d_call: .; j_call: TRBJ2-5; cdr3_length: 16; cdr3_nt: TGTGCCACCAGCAGAGAGCCCAGACTAGGTCGGGAGACCCAGTACTTC; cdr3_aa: CATSREPRLGRETQYF
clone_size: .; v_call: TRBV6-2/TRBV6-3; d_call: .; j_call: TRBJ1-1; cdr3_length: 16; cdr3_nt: TGTGCCAGCAGTTACTCCCTTGAGGGGTGGGACACTGAAGCTTTCTTT; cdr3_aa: CASSYSLEGWDTEAFF
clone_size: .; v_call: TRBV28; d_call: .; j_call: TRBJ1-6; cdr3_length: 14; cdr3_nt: TGTGCCAGCACCTTGACAGCTCGTAATTCACCCCTCCACTTT; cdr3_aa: CASTLTARNSPLHF
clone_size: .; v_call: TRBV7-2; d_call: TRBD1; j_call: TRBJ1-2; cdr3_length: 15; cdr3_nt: TGTGCCAGCAGCTTAGAGTCAGGGGGTGACTATGGCTACACCTTC; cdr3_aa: CASSLESGGDYGYTF
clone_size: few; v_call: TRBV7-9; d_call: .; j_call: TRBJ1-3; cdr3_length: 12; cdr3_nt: TGTGCCAGCACCAAATCGGGTAATTCAAAAAGTTTT; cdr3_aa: CASTKSGNSKSF
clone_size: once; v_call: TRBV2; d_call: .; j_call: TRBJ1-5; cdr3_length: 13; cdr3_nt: TGTGCCAGCAGTGACAGGGAAAGTCAGCCCCAGCATTTT; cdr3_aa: CASSDRESQPQHF
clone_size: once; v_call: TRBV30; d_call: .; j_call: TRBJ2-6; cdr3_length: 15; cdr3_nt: TGTGCCTGGAGTGTTCTCCGCTCTGGGGCCAACGTCCTGACTTTC; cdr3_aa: CAWSVLRSGANVLTF
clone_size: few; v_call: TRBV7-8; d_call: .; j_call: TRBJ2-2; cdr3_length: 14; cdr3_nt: TGTGCCAGCAGCCCCGACACCCACACCGGGGAGCTGTTTTTT; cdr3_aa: CASSPDTHTGELFF
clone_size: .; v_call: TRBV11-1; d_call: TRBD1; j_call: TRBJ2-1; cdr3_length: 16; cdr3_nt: TGTGCCAGCAGCTGGGGGACAGGGAAAACAACAGGGGAGCAGTTCTTC; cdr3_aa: CASSWGTGKTTGEQFF
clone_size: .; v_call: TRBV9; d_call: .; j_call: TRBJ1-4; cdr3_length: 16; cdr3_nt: TGTGCCAGCAGCGTAGCCGCGGGACTAACTAATGAAAAACTGTTTTTT; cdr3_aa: CASSVAAGLTNEKLFF
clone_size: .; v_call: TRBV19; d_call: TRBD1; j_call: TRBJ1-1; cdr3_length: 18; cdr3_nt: TGTGCCAGTAGTATAGATCTCCAGGGGGTAAGGAAGGACACTGAAGCTTTCTTT; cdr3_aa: CASSIDLQGVRKDTEAFF
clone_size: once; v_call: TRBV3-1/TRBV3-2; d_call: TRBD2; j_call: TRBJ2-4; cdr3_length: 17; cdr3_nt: TGTGCCAGCAGCCAAGATCTTGTCCGGGGCAGGGAGGGCATTCAGTACTTC; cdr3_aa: CASSQDLVRGREGIQYF
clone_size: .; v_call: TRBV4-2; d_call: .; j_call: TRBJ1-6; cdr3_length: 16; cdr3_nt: TGTGCCAGCAGCCAAAGGGGAGGGTTAGATAATTCACCCCTCCACTTT; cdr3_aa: CASSQRGGLDNSPLHF
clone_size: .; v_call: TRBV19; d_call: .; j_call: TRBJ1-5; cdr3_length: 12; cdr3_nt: TGTGCCAGTAGGGGTCCCAATCAGCCCCAGCATTTT; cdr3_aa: CASRGPNQPQHF
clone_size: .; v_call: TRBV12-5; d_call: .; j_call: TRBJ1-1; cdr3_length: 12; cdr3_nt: TGTGCTAGTGGCCAAGACAGTCTTGAAGCTTTCTTT; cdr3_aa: CASGQDSLEAFF
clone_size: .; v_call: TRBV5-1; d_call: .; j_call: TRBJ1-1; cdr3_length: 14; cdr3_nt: TGCGCCAGCAGCCAACTTACAGGGCCGCAAGAAGCTTTCTTT; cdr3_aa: CASSQLTGPQEAFF
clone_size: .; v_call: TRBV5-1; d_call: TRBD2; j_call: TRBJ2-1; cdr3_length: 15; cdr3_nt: TGCGCCAGCAGCCGTGCGGGGGGGCGGTACAATGAGCAGTTCTTC; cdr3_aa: CASSRAGGRYNEQFF
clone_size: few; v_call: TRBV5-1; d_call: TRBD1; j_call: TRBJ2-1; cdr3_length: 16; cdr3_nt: TGCGCCAGCAGCGCGGACGGGACAGACTATTACAATGAGCAGTTCTTC; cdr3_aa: CASSADGTDYYNEQFF
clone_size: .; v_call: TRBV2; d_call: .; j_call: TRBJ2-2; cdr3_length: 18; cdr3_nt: TGTGCCAGCAGTGAATATAGGGGGATGCGGGTGAACACCGGGGAGCTGTTTTTT; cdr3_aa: CASSEYRGMRVNTGELFF
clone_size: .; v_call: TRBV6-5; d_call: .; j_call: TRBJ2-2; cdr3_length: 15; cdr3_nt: TGTGCCACCCGGGGGAGGGGGGAAATCACCGGGGAGCTGTTTTTT; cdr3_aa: CATRGRGEITGELFF
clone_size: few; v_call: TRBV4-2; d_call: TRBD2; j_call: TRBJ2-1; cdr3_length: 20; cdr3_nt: TGTGCCAGCAGTCCAAAAGTTGGGAGCGGGGGCCCTGGGGCCCGGAATGAGCAGTTCTTC; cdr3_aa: CASSPKVGSGGPGARNEQFF
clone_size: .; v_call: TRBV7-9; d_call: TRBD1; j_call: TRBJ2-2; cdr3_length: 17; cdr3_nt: TGTGCCAGCAGCGAGGAGTCCCGGGACAGGGACACCGGGGAGCTGTTTTTT; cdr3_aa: CASSEESRDRDTGELFF
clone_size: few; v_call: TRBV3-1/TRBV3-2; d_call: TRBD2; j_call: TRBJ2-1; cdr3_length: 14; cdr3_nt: TGTGCCAGCAGCCCCGGACTAGCTAACAATGAGCAGTTCTTC; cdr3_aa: CASSPGLANNEQFF
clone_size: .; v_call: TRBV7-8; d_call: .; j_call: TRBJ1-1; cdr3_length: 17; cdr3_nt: TGTGCCAGCAGCTTAGTTAATGGTGTGGAGGGAGGCACTGAAGCTTTCTTT; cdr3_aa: CASSLVNGVEGGTEAFF
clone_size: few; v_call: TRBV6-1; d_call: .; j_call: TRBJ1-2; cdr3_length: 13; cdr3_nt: TGTGCCAGCAGTGAGGCTGACCTTTTTTTGAAAACCTTC; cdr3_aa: CASSEADLFLKTF
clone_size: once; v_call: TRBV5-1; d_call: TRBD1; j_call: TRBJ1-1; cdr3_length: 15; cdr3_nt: TGCGCCAGCAGCTCACGACAGGGGCCGAACACTGAAGCTTTCTTT; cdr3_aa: CASSSRQGPNTEAFF
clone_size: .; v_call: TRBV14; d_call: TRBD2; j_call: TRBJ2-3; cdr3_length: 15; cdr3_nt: TGTGCCAGCAGCCAACGGGGGGGCCTCACAGATACGCAGTATTTT; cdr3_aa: CASSQRGGLTDTQYF
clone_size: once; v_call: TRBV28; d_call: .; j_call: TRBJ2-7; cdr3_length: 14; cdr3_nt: TGTGCCAGCAGTTTAAGTGGTTTTCCCTACGAGCAGTACTTC; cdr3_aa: CASSLSGFPYEQYF
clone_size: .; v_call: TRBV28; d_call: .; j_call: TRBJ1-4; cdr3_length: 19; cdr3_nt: TGTGCCAGCAGTTTTAATCTGAATATCGGGAGGGCAACTAATGAAAAACTGTTTTTT; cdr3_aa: CASSFNLNIGRATNEKLFF